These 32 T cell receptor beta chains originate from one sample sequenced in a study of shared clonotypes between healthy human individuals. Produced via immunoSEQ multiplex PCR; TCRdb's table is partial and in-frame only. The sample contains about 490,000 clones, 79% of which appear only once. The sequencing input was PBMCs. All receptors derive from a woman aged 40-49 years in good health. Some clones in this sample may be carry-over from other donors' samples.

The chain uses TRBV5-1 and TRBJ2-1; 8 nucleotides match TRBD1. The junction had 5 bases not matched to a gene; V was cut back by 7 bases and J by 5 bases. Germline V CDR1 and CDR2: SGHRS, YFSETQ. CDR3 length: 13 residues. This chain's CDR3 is CASQTGDNNEQFF. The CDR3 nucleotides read TGCGCCAGCCAGACAGGGGATAACAATGAGCAGTTCTTC.

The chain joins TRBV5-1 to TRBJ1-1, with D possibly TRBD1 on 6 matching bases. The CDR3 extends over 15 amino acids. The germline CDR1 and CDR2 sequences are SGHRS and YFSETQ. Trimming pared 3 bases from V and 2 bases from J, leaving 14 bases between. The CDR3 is CASSYRGDINTEAFF. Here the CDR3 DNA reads TGCGCCAGCAGCTACCGAGGGGACATCAACACTGAAGCTTTCTTT.

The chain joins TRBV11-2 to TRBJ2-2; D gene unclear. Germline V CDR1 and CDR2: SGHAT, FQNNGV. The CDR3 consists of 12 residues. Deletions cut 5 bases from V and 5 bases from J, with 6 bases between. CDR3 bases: TGTGCCAGCAGCCCTGGGACCGGGGAGCTGTTTTTT. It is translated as CASSPGTGELFF.

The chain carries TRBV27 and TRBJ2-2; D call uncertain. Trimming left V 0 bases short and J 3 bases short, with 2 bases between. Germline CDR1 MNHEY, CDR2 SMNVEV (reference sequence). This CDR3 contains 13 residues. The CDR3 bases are TGTGCCAGCAGTTTATCGCACACCGGGGAGCTGTTTTTT. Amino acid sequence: CASSLSHTGELFF.

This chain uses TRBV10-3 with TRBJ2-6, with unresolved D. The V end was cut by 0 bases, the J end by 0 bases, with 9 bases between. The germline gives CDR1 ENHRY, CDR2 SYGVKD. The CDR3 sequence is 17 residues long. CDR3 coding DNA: TGTGCCATCAGTGAGTCGAGGATGGGCTCTGGGGCCAACGTCCTGACTTTC. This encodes CAISESRMGSGANVLTF.

The CDR3 DNA reads TGTGCCAGCAGTTTATCGGCAGGGGGCTGGGAGCTGTTTTTT. It codes for CASSLSAGGWELFF. The rearrangement joins TRBV27 to TRBJ2-2; TRBD1 matches 8 bases. The V and J ends lost 0 bases and 9 bases, in that order; junction bases with no gene match: 3. The CDR3 has 14 amino acids. In germline, CDR1 is MNHEY, CDR2 SMNVEV (reference sequence).

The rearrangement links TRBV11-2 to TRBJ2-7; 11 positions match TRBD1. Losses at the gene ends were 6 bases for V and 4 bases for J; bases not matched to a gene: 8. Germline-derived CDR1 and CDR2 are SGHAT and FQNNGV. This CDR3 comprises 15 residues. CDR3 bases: TGTGCCAGCAGGTTCTTCGGGACAGGGGGTTACGAGCAGTACTTC. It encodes CASRFFGTGGYEQYF.

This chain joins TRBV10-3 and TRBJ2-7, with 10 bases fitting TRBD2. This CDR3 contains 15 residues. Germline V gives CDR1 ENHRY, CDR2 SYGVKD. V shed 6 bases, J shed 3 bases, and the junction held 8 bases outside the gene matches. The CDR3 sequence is CAIRSSSGRVYEQYF. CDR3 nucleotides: TGTGCCATCAGGTCCTCTAGCGGGAGAGTCTACGAGCAGTACTTC.

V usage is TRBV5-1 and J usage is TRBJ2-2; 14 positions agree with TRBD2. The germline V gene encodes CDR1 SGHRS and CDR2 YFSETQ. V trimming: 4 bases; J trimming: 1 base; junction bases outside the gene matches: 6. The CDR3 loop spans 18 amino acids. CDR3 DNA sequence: TGCGCCAGCAGCCCGGGACTAGCGGGAGAGTGGAACACCGGGGAGCTGTTTTTT. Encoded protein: CASSPGLAGEWNTGELFF.

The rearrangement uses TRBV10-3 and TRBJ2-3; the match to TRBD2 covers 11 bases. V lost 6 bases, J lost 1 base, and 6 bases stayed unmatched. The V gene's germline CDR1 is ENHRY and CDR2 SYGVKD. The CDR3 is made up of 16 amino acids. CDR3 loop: CAIRGGLAEGTDTQYF. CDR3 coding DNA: TGTGCCATCAGGGGGGGACTAGCGGAGGGCACAGATACGCAGTATTTT.

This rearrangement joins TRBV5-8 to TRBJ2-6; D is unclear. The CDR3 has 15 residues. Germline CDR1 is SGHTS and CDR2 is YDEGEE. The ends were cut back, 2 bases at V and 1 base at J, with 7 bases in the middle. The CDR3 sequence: CASSFMGSGANVLTF. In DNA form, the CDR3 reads TGTGCCAGCAGCTTTATGGGGTCTGGGGCCAACGTCCTGACTTTC. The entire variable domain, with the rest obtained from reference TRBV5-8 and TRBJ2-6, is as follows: EAGVTQSPTHLIKTRGQQATLRCSPISGHTSVYWYQQALGLGLQFLLWYDEGEERNRGNFPPRFSGRQFPNYSSELNVNALELEDSALYLCASSFMGSGANVLTFGAGSRLTVL.

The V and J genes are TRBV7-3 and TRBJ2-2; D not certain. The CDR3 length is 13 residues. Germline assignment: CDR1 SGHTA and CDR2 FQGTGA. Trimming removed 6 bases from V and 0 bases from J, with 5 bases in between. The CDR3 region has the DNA TGTGCCAGCAGGGCACCGAACACCGGGGAGCTGTTTTTT. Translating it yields CASRAPNTGELFF. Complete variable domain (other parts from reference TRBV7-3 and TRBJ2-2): GAGVSQTPSNKVTEKGKYVELRCDPISGHTALYWYRQSLGQGPEFLIYFQGTGAADDSGLPNDRFFAVRPEGSVSTLKIQRTERGDSAVYLCASRAPNTGELFFGEGSRLTVL.

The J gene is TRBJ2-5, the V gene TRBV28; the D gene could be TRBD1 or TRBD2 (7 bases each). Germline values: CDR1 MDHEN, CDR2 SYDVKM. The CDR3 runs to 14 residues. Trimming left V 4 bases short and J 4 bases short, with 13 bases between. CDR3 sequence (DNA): TGTGCCAGCAGTTCGCTCAGGGGGGGAGAGACCCAGTACTTC. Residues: CASSSLRGGETQYF. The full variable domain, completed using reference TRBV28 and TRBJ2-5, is DVKVTQSSRYLVKRTGEKVFLECVQDMDHENMFWYRQDPGLGLRLIYFSYDVKMKEKGDIPEGYSVSREKKERFSLILESASTNQTSMYLCASSSLRGGETQYFGPGTRLLVL.

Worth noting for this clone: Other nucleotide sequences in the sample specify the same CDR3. The CDR3 protein is CAISAGYEQYF. In nucleotides, the CDR3 is TGTGCCATCAGTGCAGGGTACGAGCAGTACTTC. The V call is TRBV10-3, the J call TRBJ2-7, with TRBD1 as a possible D gene (5 bases). This CDR3 contains 11 residues. The V gene's germline CDR1 is ENHRY and CDR2 SYGVKD. The ends were cut back, 4 bases at V and 4 bases at J, with 5 bases in the middle.

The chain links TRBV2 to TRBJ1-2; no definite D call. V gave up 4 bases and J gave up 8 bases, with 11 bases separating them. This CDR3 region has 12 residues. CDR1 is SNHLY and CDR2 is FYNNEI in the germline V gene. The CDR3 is CASSGAGRGYTF. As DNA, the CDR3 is TGTGCCAGCAGTGGGGCTGGCCGAGGCTACACCTTC.

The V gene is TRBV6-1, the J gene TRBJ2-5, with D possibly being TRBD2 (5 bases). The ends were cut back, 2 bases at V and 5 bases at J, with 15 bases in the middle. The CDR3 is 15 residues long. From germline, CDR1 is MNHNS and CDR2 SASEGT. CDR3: CASSEWRVRLETQYF. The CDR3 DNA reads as TGTGCCAGCAGTGAATGGCGGGTGCGCCTGGAGACCCAGTACTTC.

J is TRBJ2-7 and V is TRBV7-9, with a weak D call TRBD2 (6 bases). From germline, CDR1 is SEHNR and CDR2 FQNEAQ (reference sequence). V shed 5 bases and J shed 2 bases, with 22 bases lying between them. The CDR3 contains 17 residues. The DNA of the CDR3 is TGTGCCAGCAGCCAAGGAGCTGGGACTGACATTACCTACGAGCAGTACTTC. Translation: CASSQGAGTDITYEQYF.

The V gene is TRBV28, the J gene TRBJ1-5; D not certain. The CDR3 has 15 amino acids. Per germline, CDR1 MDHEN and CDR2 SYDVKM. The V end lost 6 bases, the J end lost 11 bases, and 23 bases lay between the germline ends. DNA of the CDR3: TGTGCCAGCAGGATCTCCCTCAATCTCGCCGGAGCCCAGCATTTT. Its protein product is CASRISLNLAGAQHF.

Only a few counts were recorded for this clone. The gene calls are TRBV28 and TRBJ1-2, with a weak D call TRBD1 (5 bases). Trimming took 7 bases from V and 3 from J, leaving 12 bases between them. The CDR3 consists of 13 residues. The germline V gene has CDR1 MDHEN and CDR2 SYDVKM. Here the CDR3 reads CASTLGVYYGYTF. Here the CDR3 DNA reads TGTGCCAGCACCCTAGGGGTGTACTATGGCTACACCTTC.

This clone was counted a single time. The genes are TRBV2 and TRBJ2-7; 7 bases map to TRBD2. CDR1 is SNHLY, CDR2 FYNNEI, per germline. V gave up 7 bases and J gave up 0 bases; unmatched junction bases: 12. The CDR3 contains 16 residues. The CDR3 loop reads CASTQGGLRSSYEQYF. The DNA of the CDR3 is TGTGCCAGCACCCAGGGAGGGTTACGAAGCTCCTACGAGCAGTACTTC. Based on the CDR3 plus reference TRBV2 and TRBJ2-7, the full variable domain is EPEVTQTPSHQVTQMGQEVILRCVPISNHLYFYWYRQILGQKVEFLVSFYNNEISEKSEIFDDQFSVERPDGSNFTLKIRSTKLEDSAMYFCASTQGGLRSSYEQYFGPGTRLTVT.

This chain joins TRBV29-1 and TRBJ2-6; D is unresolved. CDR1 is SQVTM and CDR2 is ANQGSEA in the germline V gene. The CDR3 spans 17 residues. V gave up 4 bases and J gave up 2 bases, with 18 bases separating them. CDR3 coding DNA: TGCAGCGTTGGACCCGGGTGGGGTATGACTGGGGCCAACGTCCTGACTTTC. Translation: CSVGPGWGMTGANVLTF.

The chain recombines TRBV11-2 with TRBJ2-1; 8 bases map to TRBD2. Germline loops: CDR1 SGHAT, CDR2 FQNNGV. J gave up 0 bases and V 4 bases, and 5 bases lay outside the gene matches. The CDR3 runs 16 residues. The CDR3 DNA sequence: TGTGCCAGCAGCTCCAGAAGCGGGAGCTCCTACAATGAGCAGTTCTTC. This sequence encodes CASSSRSGSSYNEQFF.

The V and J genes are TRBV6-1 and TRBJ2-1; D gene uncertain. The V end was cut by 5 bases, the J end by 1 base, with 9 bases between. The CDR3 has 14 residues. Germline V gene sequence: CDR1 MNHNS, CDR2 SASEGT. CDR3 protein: CASSRAISYNEQFF. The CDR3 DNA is TGTGCCAGCAGTCGCGCTATTTCCTACAATGAGCAGTTCTTC.

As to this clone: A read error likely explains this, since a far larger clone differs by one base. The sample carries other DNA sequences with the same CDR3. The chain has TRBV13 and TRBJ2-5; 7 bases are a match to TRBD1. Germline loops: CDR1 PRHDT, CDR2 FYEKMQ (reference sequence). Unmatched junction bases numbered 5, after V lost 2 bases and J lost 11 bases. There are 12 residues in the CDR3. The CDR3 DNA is TGTGCCAGCAGCTTAATCGGGACAGCACAGTACTTC. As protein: CASSLIGTAQYF.

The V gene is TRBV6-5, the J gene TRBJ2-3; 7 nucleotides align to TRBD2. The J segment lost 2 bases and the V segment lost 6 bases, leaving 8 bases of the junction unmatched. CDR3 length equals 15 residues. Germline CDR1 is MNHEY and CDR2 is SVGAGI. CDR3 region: CASSLSGAPTDTQYF. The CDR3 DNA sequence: TGTGCCAGCAGCCTAAGCGGGGCCCCCACAGATACGCAGTATTTT.

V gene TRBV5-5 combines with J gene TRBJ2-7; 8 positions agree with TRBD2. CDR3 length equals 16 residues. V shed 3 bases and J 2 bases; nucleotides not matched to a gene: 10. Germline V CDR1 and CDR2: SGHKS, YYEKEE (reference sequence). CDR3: CASSSDLTSVAYEQYF. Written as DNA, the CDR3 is TGTGCCAGCAGCTCTGACCTGACTAGCGTAGCCTACGAGCAGTACTTC.

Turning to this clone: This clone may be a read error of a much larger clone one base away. CDR3 nucleotides: TGTGCCTGGACGGTGATAAGGTTTCAAGGGGAGCAGTACTTC. Translation gives CAWTVIRFQGEQYF. J is TRBJ2-7 and V is TRBV30, with unresolved D. This CDR3 is built from 14 residues. Trimming took 4 bases from V and 7 from J, leaving 20 bases between them. CDR1 and CDR2 from the germline V gene are GTSNPN and SVGIG (reference sequence).

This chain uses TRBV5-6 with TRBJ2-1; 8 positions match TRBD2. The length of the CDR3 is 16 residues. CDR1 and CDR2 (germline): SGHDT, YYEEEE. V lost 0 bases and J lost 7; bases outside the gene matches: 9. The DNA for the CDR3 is TGTGCCAGCAGCTTGGTGGTAGCGGGAATTGAAAATGAGCAGTTCTTC. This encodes CASSLVVAGIENEQFF.

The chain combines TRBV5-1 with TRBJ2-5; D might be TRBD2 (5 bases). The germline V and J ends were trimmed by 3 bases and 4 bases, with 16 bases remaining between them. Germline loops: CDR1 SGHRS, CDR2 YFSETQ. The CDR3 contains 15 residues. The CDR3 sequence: CASSSASRAGETQYF. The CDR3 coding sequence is TGCGCCAGCAGCTCCGCTTCGAGGGCTGGAGAGACCCAGTACTTC.

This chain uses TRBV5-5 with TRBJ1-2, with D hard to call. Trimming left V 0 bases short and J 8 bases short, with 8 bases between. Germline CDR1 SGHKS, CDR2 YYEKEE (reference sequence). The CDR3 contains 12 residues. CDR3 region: CASSLVGGGYTF. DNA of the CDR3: TGTGCCAGCAGCTTGGTGGGAGGGGGCTACACCTTC.

CDR3 nucleotides: TGTGCCAGCAGCTTAGTGAGGTTAGCGGGAGAAGCAGATACGCAGTATTTT. It is translated as CASSLVRLAGEADTQYF. This sequence joins TRBV7-9 and TRBJ2-3; 9 positions match TRBD2. The CDR3 runs to 17 residues. V trimming: 1 base; J trimming: 4 bases; junction bases outside the gene matches: 9. CDR1 and CDR2 from the germline V gene are SEHNR and FQNEAQ (reference sequence).

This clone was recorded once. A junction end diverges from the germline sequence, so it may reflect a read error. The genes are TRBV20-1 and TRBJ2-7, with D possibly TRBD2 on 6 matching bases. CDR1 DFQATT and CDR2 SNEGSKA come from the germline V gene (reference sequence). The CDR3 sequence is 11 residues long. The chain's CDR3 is CSGRYGGEQYF. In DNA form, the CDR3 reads TGCAGTGGTAGATACGGGGGCGAGCAGTACTTC.